This TCR beta chain was documented in a study of beta chain features in type 1 diabetes. This clone was seen a few times. The CDR3 consists of 13 residues. Germline values: CDR1 MNHNS, CDR2 SASEGT. V was clipped by 4 bases and J by 1 base, with 2 bases between them. Expressed TCRB transcripts were sequenced because the isolated RNA had all been reverse transcribed beforehand. Libraries were prepared by immunoSEQ multiplex PCR; TCRdb keeps only in-frame clonotypes and omits some of them. The data contain 150,000 or so clones, around 51% of them singletons. The receptor's source is a man aged 18 to 29 in good health. The rearrangement links TRBV6-1 to TRBJ2-6; D gene unclear. Sequencing was performed on Tregs from blood. The DNA for the CDR3 is TGTGCCAGCAGTGCTTCTGGGGCCAACGTCCTGACTTTC. It is translated as CASSASGANVLTF.